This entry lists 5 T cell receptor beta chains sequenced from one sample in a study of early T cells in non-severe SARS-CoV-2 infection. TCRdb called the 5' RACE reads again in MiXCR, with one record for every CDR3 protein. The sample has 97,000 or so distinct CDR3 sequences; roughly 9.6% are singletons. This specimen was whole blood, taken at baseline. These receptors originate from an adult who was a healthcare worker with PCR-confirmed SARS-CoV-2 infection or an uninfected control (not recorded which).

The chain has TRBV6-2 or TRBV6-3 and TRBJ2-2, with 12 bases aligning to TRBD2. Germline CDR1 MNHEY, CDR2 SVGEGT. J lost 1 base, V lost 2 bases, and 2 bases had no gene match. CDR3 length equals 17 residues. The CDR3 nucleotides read TGTGCCAGCAGTTACCTGACTAGCGGGGGGAACACCGGGGAGCTGTTTTTT. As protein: CASSYLTSGGNTGELFF.

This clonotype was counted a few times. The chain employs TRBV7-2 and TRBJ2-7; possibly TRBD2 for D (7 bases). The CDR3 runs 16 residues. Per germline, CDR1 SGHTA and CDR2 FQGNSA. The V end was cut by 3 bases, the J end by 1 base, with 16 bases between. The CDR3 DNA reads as TGTGCCAGCAGCTTCCGAGGGGGGGGATCGTCCTACGAGCAGTACTTC. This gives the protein CASSFRGGGSSYEQYF.

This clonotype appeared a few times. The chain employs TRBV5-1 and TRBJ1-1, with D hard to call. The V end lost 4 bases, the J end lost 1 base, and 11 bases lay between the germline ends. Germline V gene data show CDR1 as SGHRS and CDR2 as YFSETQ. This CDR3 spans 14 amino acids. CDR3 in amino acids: CASSPQRANTEAFF. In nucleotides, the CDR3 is TGCGCCAGCAGCCCACAGCGGGCGAACACTGAAGCTTTCTTT.

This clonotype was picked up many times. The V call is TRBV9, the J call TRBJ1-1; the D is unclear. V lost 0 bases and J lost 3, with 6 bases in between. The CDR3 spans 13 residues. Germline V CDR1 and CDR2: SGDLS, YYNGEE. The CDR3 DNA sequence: TGTGCCAGCAGCGTAGGATTGGACACTGAAGCTTTCTTT. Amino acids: CASSVGLDTEAFF.

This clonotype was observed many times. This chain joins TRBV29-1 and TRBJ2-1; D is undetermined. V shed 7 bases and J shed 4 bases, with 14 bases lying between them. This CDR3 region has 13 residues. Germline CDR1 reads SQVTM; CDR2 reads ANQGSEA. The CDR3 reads CSAIPGLYNEQFF. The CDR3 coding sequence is TGCAGCGCCATCCCCGGGCTGTACAATGAGCAGTTCTTC.